A selection of T cell receptor beta chains follows, all from one sample in a study of immune characterization of retroperitoneal liposarcoma. TCRdb reprocessed the PCR reads via MiXCR and lists one record per CDR3 protein. The repertoire holds about 3,100 distinct CDR3 sequences, with 25% to 30% as singletons. What was sequenced was tumor tissue. The receptors come from a female donor with retroperitoneal liposarcoma. The CDR3 runs from the conserved cysteine through the conserved F or W. The D gene is left open where the match is weak.

D: -; J: TRBJ1-4; V: TRBV6-2/TRBV6-3; CDR3: CASSPLVGSEKLFF
D: -; J: TRBJ2-1; V: TRBV6-6; CDR3: CASRPLSGGDYNEQFF
D: -; J: TRBJ2-5; V: TRBV6-1; CDR3: CASSLYRDAWETQYF
D: TRBD2; J: TRBJ2-3; V: TRBV24-1; CDR3: CATSDSMGAFHASGRPDTQYF
D: -; J: -; V: TRBV6-1; CDR3: CASSWGNEQYF
D: -; J: TRBJ1-1; V: TRBV6-1; CDR3: CASSSVGKLNTEAFF
D: -; J: TRBJ1-1; V: TRBV6-1; CDR3: CASSERGVISEAFF
D: -; J: TRBJ1-3; V: TRBV4-1; CDR3: CASSQGDSGNTIYF
D: -; J: TRBJ2-1; V: TRBV7-2; CDR3: CASSPLYGAYNEQFF
D: -; J: TRBJ2-3; V: TRBV6-2/TRBV6-3; CDR3: CASSQVQGADTQYF
D: -; J: TRBJ2-5; V: TRBV11-1; CDR3: CASSLGGTQQYF
D: -; J: -; V: TRBV6-1; CDR3: CASVGGDSSYEQYF
D: TRBD1; J: TRBJ2-3; V: TRBV27; CDR3: CASSDPGQGEYF
D: TRBD2; J: TRBJ2-1; V: TRBV7-6; CDR3: CASSQGTSGGNEQFF
D: TRBD2; J: TRBJ2-3; V: TRBV6-4; CDR3: CASSDSASGSADTQYF
D: TRBD2; J: TRBJ2-3; V: TRBV6-1; CDR3: CASSDPGGEQLF
D: TRBD2; J: TRBJ2-1; V: TRBV12-3/TRBV12-4; CDR3: CASSTPGLAGIVEQFF
D: -; J: TRBJ2-5; V: TRBV6-1; CDR3: CASSVGSGQETQYF
D: TRBD1; J: -; V: TRBV11-2; CDR3: CASRRQGATYEQYF
D: -; J: TRBJ2-3; V: TRBV19; CDR3: CASSNRGGEDTQYF
D: TRBD2; J: TRBJ2-5; V: TRBV6-1; CDR3: CASRISGGVGTQYF
D: -; J: TRBJ2-3; V: TRBV6-5; CDR3: CASSESWVAGNTDTQYF
D: TRBD2; J: TRBJ2-1; V: TRBV3-1; CDR3: CASSQAGGETQFF
D: -; J: TRBJ2-4; V: TRBV5-5; CDR3: CASSLGGGEAAQYF
D: TRBD2; J: TRBJ2-1; V: TRBV7-2; CDR3: CASSFSGGSYEQFF
D: -; J: TRBJ2-5; V: TRBV10-2; CDR3: CASRARAKETQYF
D: TRBD2; J: TRBJ2-1; V: TRBV18; CDR3: CASRDAASGYNEQFF
D: -; J: TRBJ2-3; V: TRBV27; CDR3: CASSSLDTQYF
D: TRBD1; J: TRBJ2-1; V: TRBV6-1; CDR3: CASPDRSGGKAYNEQFF
D: TRBD2; J: TRBJ2-5; V: TRBV7-3; CDR3: CASSEGTSVDNEQYF
D: TRBD2; J: TRBJ2-5; V: TRBV6-2/TRBV6-3; CDR3: CASSRGLAGAETQYF
D: -; J: TRBJ2-1; V: TRBV6-6; CDR3: CASSTWGEQFF
D: -; J: -; V: TRBV7-6; CDR3: CASSLDRGAGETQYF
D: TRBD1; J: -; V: TRBV9; CDR3: CASSAYEDRGKYEQYF
D: -; J: TRBJ2-1; V: TRBV5-3; CDR3: CASSLGRVNNEQFF
D: -; J: TRBJ2-5; V: TRBV4-1; CDR3: CASSQAALLVAGFDEQYF
D: -; J: -; V: TRBV6-6; CDR3: CASSYSIGVDEQYF
D: TRBD1; J: TRBJ2-1; V: TRBV10-1; CDR3: CASSDPGQGGNEQFF
D: TRBD2; J: TRBJ2-1; V: TRBV25-1; CDR3: CASRTSGGANEQFF
D: TRBD2; J: TRBJ2-1; V: TRBV6-4; CDR3: CASSPSGEPYNEQFF
D: -; J: TRBJ2-2; V: TRBV5-6; CDR3: CASSLGDTIRPNTGELFF
D: -; J: TRBJ2-1; V: TRBV28; CDR3: CASSSLGGPGGGDNEQFF
D: -; J: TRBJ2-5; V: TRBV15; CDR3: CATSSGQETQYF
D: TRBD2; J: TRBJ2-1; V: TRBV6-1; CDR3: CASSERLAGAYEQFF
D: -; J: TRBJ2-3; V: TRBV27; CDR3: CATGTDTQYF
D: -; J: TRBJ2-1; V: TRBV7-6; CDR3: CASSQGGGSGIDEQFF
D: TRBD2; J: TRBJ2-3; V: TRBV7-2; CDR3: CASSLGVGGGVTDTQYF